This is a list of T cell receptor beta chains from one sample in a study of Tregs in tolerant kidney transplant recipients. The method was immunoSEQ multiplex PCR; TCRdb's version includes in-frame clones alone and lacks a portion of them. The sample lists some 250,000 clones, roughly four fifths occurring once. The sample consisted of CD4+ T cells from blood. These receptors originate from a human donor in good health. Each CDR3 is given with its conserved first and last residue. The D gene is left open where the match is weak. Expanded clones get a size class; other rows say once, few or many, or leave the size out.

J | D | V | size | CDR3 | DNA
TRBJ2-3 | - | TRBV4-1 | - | CASSQGGPFSTQYF | TGCGCCAGCAGCCAAGGGGGTCCTTTTTCCACGCAGTATTTT
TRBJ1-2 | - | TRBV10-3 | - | CAISEAGEGYTF | TGTGCCATCAGTGAGGCAGGGGAGGGCTACACCTTC
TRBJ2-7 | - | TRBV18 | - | CASSPSIRGSYEQYF | TGTGCCAGCTCACCCTCGATTCGAGGATCCTACGAGCAGTACTTC
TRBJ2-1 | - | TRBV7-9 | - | CASSLRGPYNEQFF | TGTGCCAGCAGCTTAAGGGGTCCCTACAATGAGCAGTTCTTC
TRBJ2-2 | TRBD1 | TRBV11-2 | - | CASSSIAAGQGLSGELFF | TGTGCCAGCAGCTCCATAGCCGCTGGACAGGGATTGTCCGGGGAGCTGTTTTTT
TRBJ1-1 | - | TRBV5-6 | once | CASSLKRNTEAFF | TGTGCCAGCAGCTTAAAACGGAACACTGAAGCTTTCTTT
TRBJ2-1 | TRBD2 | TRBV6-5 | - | CASSYSLAGGSNEQFF | TGTGCCAGCAGTTACTCCCTAGCGGGAGGGTCCAATGAGCAGTTCTTC
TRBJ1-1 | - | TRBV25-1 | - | CASSEYWGSGEAFF | TGTGCCAGCAGTGAATATTGGGGGAGTGGGGAAGCTTTCTTT
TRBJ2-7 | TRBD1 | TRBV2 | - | CASSENRGLYEQYF | TGTGCCAGCAGTGAGAACAGGGGGCTCTACGAGCAGTACTTC
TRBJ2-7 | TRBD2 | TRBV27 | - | CASKPGTSGVPYEQYF | TGTGCCAGCAAACCTGGGACTAGCGGGGTACCCTACGAGCAGTACTTC
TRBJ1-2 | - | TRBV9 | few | CASSPQRGFLNGYTF | TGTGCCAGCAGCCCCCAAAGGGGTTTTCTAAATGGCTACACCTTC
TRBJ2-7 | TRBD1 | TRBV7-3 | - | CASSQGQGNEQYF | TGTGCCAGCAGCCAGGGACAGGGGAACGAGCAGTACTTC
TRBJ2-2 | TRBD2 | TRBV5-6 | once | CASSAGGPSGELFF | TGTGCCAGCAGCGCGGGAGGGCCCTCCGGGGAGCTGTTTTTT
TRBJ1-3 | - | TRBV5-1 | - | CASSSTGSGNTIYF | TGCGCCAGCAGCTCCACAGGTTCTGGAAACACCATATATTTT
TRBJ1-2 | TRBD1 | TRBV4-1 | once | CASSQPRQGAGYGYTF | TGCGCCAGCAGCCAACCTCGGCAGGGGGCAGGTTATGGCTACACCTTC
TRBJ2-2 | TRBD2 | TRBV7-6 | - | CASSSTSGRRSGELFF | TGTGCCAGCAGCTCCACTAGCGGGAGGCGAAGCGGGGAGCTGTTTTTT
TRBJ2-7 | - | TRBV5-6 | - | CASSPRPGHTYEQYF | TGTGCCAGCAGCCCACGTCCGGGCCATACCTACGAGCAGTACTTC
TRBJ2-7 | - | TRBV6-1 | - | CASSRDMGAYEQYF | TGTGCCAGCAGTCGGGACATGGGGGCCTACGAGCAGTACTTC
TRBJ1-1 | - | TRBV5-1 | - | CASSPGAGGYTEAFF | TGCGCCAGCAGCCCCGGTGCCGGAGGGTACACTGAAGCTTTCTTT
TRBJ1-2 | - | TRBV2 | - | CASSFEGVRGYTF | TGTGCCAGCAGTTTCGAGGGGGTGCGTGGCTACACCTTC
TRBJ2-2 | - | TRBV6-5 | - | CASRTINTGELFF | TGTGCCAGCCGGACTATAAACACCGGGGAGCTGTTTTTT
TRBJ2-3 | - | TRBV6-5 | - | CASSQRQPGDTQYF | TGTGCCAGCAGTCAGCGGCAGCCCGGGGATACGCAGTATTTT
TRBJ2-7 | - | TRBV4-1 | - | CASSQNPQGIYEQYF | TGCGCCAGCAGCCAAAATCCCCAGGGAATCTACGAGCAGTACTTC
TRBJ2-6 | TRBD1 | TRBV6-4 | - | CASSPGQVISGANVLTF | TGTGCCAGCAGTCCGGGACAGGTGATCTCTGGGGCCAACGTCCTGACTTTC
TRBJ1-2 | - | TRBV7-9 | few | CASSLDAGTVVGYTF | TGTGCCAGCAGCTTAGACGCCGGGACGGTGGTGGGCTACACCTTC
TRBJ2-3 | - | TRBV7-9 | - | CASSRPRASTDTQYF | TGTGCCAGCAGCCGCCCCCGGGCTAGCACAGATACGCAGTATTTT
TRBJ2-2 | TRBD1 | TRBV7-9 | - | CASSKNYRGTGELFF | TGTGCCAGCAGCAAGAACTACAGGGGCACCGGGGAGCTGTTTTTT
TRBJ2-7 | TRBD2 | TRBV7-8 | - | CASSLGLAYEQYF | TGTGCCAGCAGCTTGGGACTAGCCTACGAGCAGTACTTC
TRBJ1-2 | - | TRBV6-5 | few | CASSYLAGPVSYGYTF | TGTGCCAGCAGTTACTTAGCGGGCCCAGTCAGCTATGGCTACACCTTC
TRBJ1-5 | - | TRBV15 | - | CATSLQGGNQPQHF | TGTGCCACCAGCTTACAGGGTGGCAATCAGCCCCAGCATTTT
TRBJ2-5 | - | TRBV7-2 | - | CASSRSAMGIEETQYF | TGTGCCAGCAGTCGTAGCGCCATGGGAATCGAGGAGACCCAGTACTTC
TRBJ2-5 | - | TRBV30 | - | CACALASSETQYF | TGTGCCTGCGCTCTAGCGTCGTCTGAGACCCAGTACTTC
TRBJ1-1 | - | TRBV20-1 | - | CSASAGTEAFF | TGCAGTGCTAGCGCGGGGACTGAAGCTTTCTTT
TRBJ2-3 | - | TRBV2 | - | CASTSSGGLSTDTQYF | TGTGCCAGCACAAGTTCCGGGGGGCTTAGCACAGATACGCAGTATTTT
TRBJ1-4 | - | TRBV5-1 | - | CASSSAGANEKLFF | TGCGCCAGCAGCTCCGCGGGAGCTAATGAAAAACTGTTTTTT
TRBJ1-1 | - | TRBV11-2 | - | CASSPLSRANTEAFF | TGTGCCAGCAGCCCTCTCAGCAGGGCGAACACTGAAGCTTTCTTT
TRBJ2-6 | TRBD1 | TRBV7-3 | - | CASSLGQGYSGANVLTF | TGTGCCAGCAGCTTAGGACAGGGGTACTCTGGGGCCAACGTCCTGACTTTC
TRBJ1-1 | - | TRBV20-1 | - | CSAQTRAEAFF | TGCAGTGCGCAGACCAGGGCTGAAGCTTTCTTT
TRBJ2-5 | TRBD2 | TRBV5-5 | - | CASSLTSDAGAQYF | TGTGCCAGCAGCTTGACTAGCGATGCGGGGGCCCAGTACTTC
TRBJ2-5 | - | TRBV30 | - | CAWSYTGDQETQYF | TGTGCCTGGAGTTATACCGGGGATCAAGAGACCCAGTACTTC
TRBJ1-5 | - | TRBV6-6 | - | CASSLLSSNQPQHF | TGTGCCAGCAGTTTACTTTCGAGCAATCAGCCCCAGCATTTT